The rows below give T cell receptor beta chains drawn from one sample of a study of T cell changes during pregnancy in multiple sclerosis. Profiled with immunoSEQ multiplex PCR; TCRdb holds only in-frame clones, not every one. Of about 89,000 clones in the sample, about 94% are singletons; the top ten hold about 0.8%. The sample here was peripheral blood, taken in the third trimester of pregnancy. These receptors all come from a female donor with multiple sclerosis, enrolled in a pregnancy study. The CDR3 runs from the conserved cysteine through the conserved F or W. Fields, in order: CDR3 length, V gene, D gene, clone size, J gene, CDR3 protein, CDR3 DNA. A D gene is named only where the DNA matches it firmly. Clone size is given for some rows only: seen once, a few or many times, or a class if the clone is expanded.

17	TRBV4-2	TRBD1	NA	TRBJ1-1	CASSLGVGQGINTEAFF	TGTGCCAGCAGCTTGGGGGTTGGACAGGGGATCAACACTGAAGCTTTCTTT
17	TRBV7-3	TRBD1	NA	TRBJ1-2	CAGSRGTGVRELHGYTF	TGTGCCGGCAGCCGAGGGACAGGGGTTCGAGAGCTTCATGGCTACACCTTC
19	TRBV19	NA	NA	TRBJ1-5	CASSGKTGSGSYSNQPQHF	TGTGCCAGTAGTGGGAAAACAGGCTCCGGGTCGTATAGCAATCAGCCCCAGCATTTT
17	TRBV4-1	TRBD1	NA	TRBJ2-7	CASSQDGSSTGSYEQYF	TGCGCCAGCAGCCAAGATGGGTCCTCGACAGGGAGCTACGAGCAGTACTTC
17	TRBV19	NA	NA	TRBJ1-5	CASRAGGGSALYQPQHF	TGTGCCAGTAGAGCCGGGGGAGGATCGGCCCTCTATCAGCCCCAGCATTTT
14	TRBV7-9	NA	NA	TRBJ2-1	CASSPPKAYNEQFF	TGTGCCAGCAGCCCCCCTAAAGCCTACAATGAGCAGTTCTTC
15	TRBV5-1	NA	NA	TRBJ1-3	CASSSLGASGNTIYF	TGCGCCAGCAGCTCCCTCGGAGCTTCTGGAAACACCATATATTTT
17	TRBV19	NA	NA	TRBJ1-3	CASSPNLASGSGNTIYF	TGTGCCAGTAGTCCTAACCTCGCGTCAGGCTCTGGAAACACCATATATTTT
15	TRBV5-1	NA	NA	TRBJ2-5	CASGLVSSSQETQYF	TGCGCCAGCGGCTTGGTTTCTAGCTCCCAAGAGACCCAGTACTTC
15	TRBV12-5	NA	NA	TRBJ1-5	CASGLGQGWDGAQHF	TGTGCTAGTGGTTTGGGGCAGGGGTGGGACGGGGCCCAGCATTTT
13	TRBV5-1	NA	NA	TRBJ2-7	CASSWQAGYEQYF	TGCGCCAGCAGCTGGCAGGCGGGCTACGAGCAGTACTTC
13	TRBV11-3	NA	once	TRBJ2-7	CASSLDQQREQYF	TGTGCCAGCAGCTTAGATCAACAGCGGGAGCAGTACTTC
17	TRBV7-8	TRBD1	NA	TRBJ1-1	CASSLGYRGNLNTEAFF	TGTGCCAGCAGCTTGGGGTACAGGGGCAATTTGAACACTGAAGCTTTCTTT
13	TRBV6-5	NA	NA	TRBJ1-2	CASSYGRRHGYTF	TGTGCCAGCAGTTACGGTCGGAGGCACGGCTACACCTTC
16	TRBV11-2	TRBD2	NA	TRBJ2-2	CASRGLLAGNTGELFF	TGTGCCAGCAGAGGTTTACTAGCGGGAAACACCGGGGAGCTGTTTTTT
15	TRBV5-1	TRBD2	NA	TRBJ2-5	CASSLAGLDQETQYF	TGCGCCAGCAGCTTGGCGGGACTAGACCAAGAGACCCAGTACTTC
13	TRBV5-1	NA	NA	TRBJ2-3	CASSPGSTDTQYF	TGCGCCAGCAGCCCGGGGAGCACAGATACGCAGTATTTT
15	TRBV6-6	TRBD2	NA	TRBJ2-1	CASSYSREAYNEQFF	TGTGCCAGCAGTTACTCGCGGGAGGCTTACAATGAGCAGTTCTTC